These 15 T cell receptor beta chains came from one sample sequenced in a study of CD8 T cells in ankylosing spondylitis. TCRdb re-analysed the 5' RACE reads in MiXCR, keeping a single row per CDR3 protein. The table records 150,000 or so distinct CDR3 sequences, roughly 12% of them present only once. Sample: blood, either unsorted or a sorted T cell fraction (not recorded which). The source of these receptors is a male donor with ankylosing spondylitis or in good health (not recorded which).

This clonotype has a count of ten or more. The rearrangement uses TRBV5-1 and TRBJ2-1; TRBD2 agrees at 12 bases. V was pared by 4 bases and J by 4 bases, with 3 bases of the junction left unmatched. The germline CDR1 and CDR2 sequences are SGHRS and YFSETQ. CDR3 size: 15 residues. As DNA, the CDR3 is TGCGCCAGCAGCCCCGGACTAGCGGGATACAATGAGCAGTTCTTC. Protein product: CASSPGLAGYNEQFF.

This clonotype was counted ten times or more. CDR3 nucleotide sequence: TGTGCCAGCAGTTTAGGGAGACTAGCGCCCTCAGATACGCAGTATTTT. This gives the protein CASSLGRLAPSDTQYF. The gene calls are TRBV12-3 or TRBV12-4 and TRBJ2-3, with TRBD2 matching over 8 bases. The ends lost 1 base at V and 4 bases at J; junction bases unmatched: 7. This CDR3 contains 16 residues.

This clonotype was detected ten times or more. This rearrangement joins TRBV10-3 to TRBJ2-5, with TRBD1 identical over 8 bases. This CDR3 region has 15 residues. Germline CDR1 and CDR2: ENHRY and SYGVKD. With 5 bases clipped from V and 1 base from J, the junction kept 6 bases outside the gene matches. The CDR3 sequence is CAISSGGESQETQYF. The CDR3 bases are TGTGCCATCAGTTCAGGGGGCGAATCCCAAGAGACCCAGTACTTC.

With regard to this clonotype: This may arise from a read error, as a much more abundant clone is one base away. The CDR3 here is CVSSPRQGKNTEAFF. The CDR3 DNA is TGTGTCAGCAGTCCCCGACAGGGCAAGAACACTGAAGCTTTCTTT. The chain uses TRBV12-3 or TRBV12-4 and TRBJ1-1, with TRBD1 matching 7 bases. The CDR3 extends over 15 amino acids.

This chain links TRBV7-8 with TRBJ2-3; possibly TRBD2 for D (7 bases). V lost 5 bases to trimming and J lost 0 bases, with 18 bases between them. This CDR3 has 17 amino acids. CDR1 SGHVS and CDR2 FQNEAQ come from the germline V gene. In DNA, the CDR3 is TGTGCCAGCAGCGATATTAGGGGGGGCGTAAGCACAGATACGCAGTATTTT. Protein product: CASSDIRGGVSTDTQYF.

This clonotype has ten or more counts. The chain couples TRBV3-1 to TRBJ1-5; perhaps TRBD1 as D (5 bases). CDR1 is LGHDT and CDR2 is YNNKEL in the germline V gene (reference sequence). Trimming left V 3 bases short and J 0 bases short, with 15 bases between. The CDR3 extends over 17 amino acids. The CDR3 loop reads CASSHGTGALSNQPQHF. In nucleotides, the CDR3 is TGTGCCAGCAGCCACGGTACCGGGGCGCTTAGCAATCAGCCCCAGCATTTT.

The V call is TRBV5-1, the J call TRBJ2-1; 8 positions agree with TRBD2. Germline V gene lookup returns CDR1 SGHRS and CDR2 YFSETQ. V lost 0 bases and J lost 0; bases outside the gene matches: 2. The CDR3 runs to 16 residues. The CDR3 spells CASSLDGGDSYNEQFF. The CDR3 DNA follows: TGCGCCAGCAGCTTGGACGGGGGGGACTCCTACAATGAGCAGTTCTTC.

This clonotype was picked up many times. The chain combines TRBV15 with TRBJ2-1; the match to TRBD1 covers 9 bases. The CDR3 runs to 19 residues. Germline V gene sequence: CDR1 LNHNV, CDR2 YYDKDF (reference sequence). V gave up 2 bases and J gave up 8 bases; unmatched junction bases: 19. The CDR3 nucleotides read TGTGCCACCAGCAGATCCGGGACAGGGAGCACCCTACGAGATGATGAGCAGTTCTTC. It yields the protein CATSRSGTGSTLRDDEQFF.

This clonotype has at least ten counts. The gene calls are TRBV6-1 and TRBJ2-3; 9 bases are a match to TRBD2. There are 16 residues in the CDR3. The trim removed 7 bases at V and 2 bases at J, leaving 10 bases unmatched. Germline lookup yields CDR1 MNHNS and CDR2 SASEGT. The CDR3 sequence is CASTWVTSGFTDTQYF. CDR3 nucleotides: TGTGCCAGCACCTGGGTCACTAGCGGGTTCACAGATACGCAGTATTTT.

This clonotype showed up many times. The CDR3, as DNA: TGTGCCAGCAGCTGGGACAGGGGTCGAACCCTGGAGCAGTTCTTC. Translating gives CASSWDRGRTLEQFF. The rearrangement links TRBV12-3 or TRBV12-4 to TRBJ2-1, with 10 bases identical to TRBD1. Trimming removed 6 bases from V and 10 bases from J; junction bases left unmatched: 12. This CDR3 is built from 15 residues.

This clonotype was picked up many times. V usage is TRBV4-1 and J usage is TRBJ2-1; D is possibly TRBD2 (5 bases). Germline lookup yields CDR1 MGHRA and CDR2 YSYEKL. Trimming took off 4 bases at V and 3 bases at J, with 13 bases between the two ends. This CDR3 is 15 amino acids long. The CDR3 reads CASSPRGADYNEQFF. For the CDR3, the DNA is TGCGCCAGCAGCCCCCGCGGAGCGGACTACAATGAGCAGTTCTTC.

This clonotype was found many times. This rearrangement joins TRBV20-1 to TRBJ2-7; a weak D match, TRBD2 (5 bases). This CDR3 contains 14 residues. Germline V CDR1 and CDR2: DFQATT, SNEGSKA (reference sequence). With 3 bases removed from V and 2 bases from J, the gap between germline ends came to 14 bases. The CDR3 loop is CSARKTLATYEQYF. CDR3 bases: TGCAGTGCTAGGAAGACCCTAGCAACCTACGAGCAGTACTTC.

The rearrangement joins TRBV19 to TRBJ2-3; 9 positions agree with TRBD2. The CDR3 has 16 amino acids. From germline, CDR1 is LNHDA and CDR2 SQIVND (reference sequence). Unmatched junction bases numbered 8, after V lost 6 bases and J lost 1 base. The CDR3: CASSRTSVPGTDTQYF. For the CDR3, the DNA is TGTGCCAGTAGCAGGACTAGCGTGCCGGGCACAGATACGCAGTATTTT.

This clonotype was seen at least ten times. The junction and the germline gene differ at one end; a read error may be behind it. The chain couples TRBV5-1 to TRBJ2-7; D unresolved. The V gene's germline CDR1 is SGHRS and CDR2 YFSETQ. This CDR3 has 13 residues. The CDR3 reads CASSLDGSYEQYF. DNA for the CDR3: TGTGCCAGCAGTTTAGACGGTTCCTACGAGCAGTACTTC.

This clonotype has a count of ten or more. The chain links TRBV7-8 to TRBJ2-7; 8 bases are a match to TRBD1. With V trimmed by 5 bases and J by 6 bases, 12 bases remained unmatched. Germline V gives CDR1 SGHVS, CDR2 FQNEAQ. There are 15 residues in the CDR3. The CDR3 bases are TGTGCCAGCAGCCCCCGGGCCACAGGGGGAACCGAGCAGTACTTC. As protein: CASSPRATGGTEQYF. Using reference TRBV7-8 and TRBJ2-7 for the parts outside the CDR3, the full variable domain is GAGVSQSPRYKVAKRGQDVALRCDPISGHVSLFWYQQALGQGPEFLTYFQNEAQLDKSGLPSDRFFAERPEGSVSTLKIQRTQQEDSAVYLCASSPRATGGTEQYFGPGTRLTVT.